This TCR beta chain was captured by sequencing in a study of blood T cell repertoires in COVID-19. Trimming left V 6 bases short and J 2 bases short, with 14 bases between. Germline values: CDR1 MNHEY, CDR2 SVGAGI. This CDR3 spans 15 amino acids. The data were produced by immunoSEQ multiplex PCR, yet TCRdb's version contains in-frame clones alone and is incomplete. The sample shows about 140,000 clones, roughly four fifths of them seen only once. Sample: peripheral blood. The genes are TRBV6-5 and TRBJ2-1; the D is unclear. The clonotype was recovered from a woman aged 45-59 years with active or convalescent COVID-19. This CDR3 reads CASSVWAHTYNEQFF. CDR3 nucleotides: TGTGCCAGCAGCGTATGGGCCCATACCTACAATGAGCAGTTCTTC.